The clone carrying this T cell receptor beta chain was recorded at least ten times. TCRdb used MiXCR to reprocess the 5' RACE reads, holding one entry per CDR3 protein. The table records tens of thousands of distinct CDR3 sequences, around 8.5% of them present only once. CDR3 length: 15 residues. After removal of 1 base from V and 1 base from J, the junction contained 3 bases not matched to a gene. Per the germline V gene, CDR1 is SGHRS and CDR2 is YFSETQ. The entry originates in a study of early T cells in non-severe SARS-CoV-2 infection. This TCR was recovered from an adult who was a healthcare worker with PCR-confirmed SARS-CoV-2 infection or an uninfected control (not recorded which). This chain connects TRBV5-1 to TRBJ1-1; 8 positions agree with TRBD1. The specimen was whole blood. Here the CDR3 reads CASSLTQGENTEAFF. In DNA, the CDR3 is TGCGCCAGCAGCTTGACACAGGGGGAGAACACTGAAGCTTTCTTT.